This T cell receptor (beta chain) originates from a study of blood T cell repertoires in COVID-19. As for the study in general: Donors in the United States, Italy and Spain gave samples during acute or convalescent COVID-19. Nucleic acid was either cDNA or gDNA, and it came from T cells, B-cell-depleted T cells, or PBMCs.

Study processing details: Amplifying reference gene primers gave estimates of nucleated cell counts. Sequenced by immunoSEQ multiplex PCR; TCRdb stores in-frame clones only, minus some. That table furnishes V, J and clone size, whereas the DNA furnished D and trimming. The table has roughly 260,000 clones, about 90% seen once; the top ten hold 2.6%. The germline V gene has CDR1 MNHEY and CDR2 SMNVEV (reference sequence). The CDR3 is 14 residues long. The germline V and J ends were trimmed by 5 bases and 2 bases, with 12 bases remaining between them. Followed over time, Seattle patients had been enrolled while infection was active.

The genes are TRBV27 and TRBJ1-2; no definite D call. The receptor's source is a person under 35 with COVID-19, enrolled during active disease. The sample consisted of peripheral blood. The CDR3 reads CASSLAGLNYGYTF. CDR3 in DNA: TGTGCCAGCAGTCTAGCCGGACTGAACTATGGCTACACCTTC.